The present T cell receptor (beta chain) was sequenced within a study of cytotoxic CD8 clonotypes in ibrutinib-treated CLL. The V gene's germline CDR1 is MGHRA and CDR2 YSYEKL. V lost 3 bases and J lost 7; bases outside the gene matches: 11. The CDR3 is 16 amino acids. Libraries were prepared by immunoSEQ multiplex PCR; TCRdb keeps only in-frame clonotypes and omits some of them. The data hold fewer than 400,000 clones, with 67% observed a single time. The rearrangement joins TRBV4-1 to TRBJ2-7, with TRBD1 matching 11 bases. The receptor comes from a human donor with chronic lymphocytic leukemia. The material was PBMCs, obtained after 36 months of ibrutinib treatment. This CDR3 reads CASSHRRDRGDGEQYF. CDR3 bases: TGCGCCAGCAGCCACCGCCGGGACAGGGGGGATGGGGAGCAGTACTTC.